Shown below are 25 T cell receptor beta chains from a single sample sequenced in a study of T cell responses to AZD1222 COVID-19 vaccine. Data came from immunoSEQ multiplex PCR; TCRdb stores just in-frame clones and leaves some out. This sample carries 100,000 to 150,000 clones, around 90% of them seen once, and the ten largest clones take roughly 0.98%. This specimen was peripheral blood, taken 28 days after the second AZD1222 dose. These receptors all come from an adult who received the AZD1222 COVID-19 vaccine.

The V and J genes are TRBV19 and TRBJ1-5; 10 nucleotides match TRBD1. The CDR3 totals 18 residues. Germline V gene sequence: CDR1 LNHDA, CDR2 SQIVND (reference sequence). With V trimmed by 7 bases and J by 2 bases, 14 bases remained unmatched. CDR3 in amino acids: CASNRWATGGSGNQPQHF. The CDR3 nucleotides are TGTGCCAGTAATCGTTGGGCGACAGGGGGCAGTGGCAATCAGCCCCAGCATTTT.

The genes are TRBV3-1 (or the pseudogene TRBV3-2) and TRBJ1-1; no clear D gene. CDR1 is LGHDT, CDR2 YNNKEL, per germline (reference sequence). The V and J ends lost 3 bases and 10 bases respectively, with 18 bases between them. The CDR3 runs 14 residues. The CDR3 region is CASSQVPDLLGAFF. In nucleotides, the CDR3 is TGTGCCAGCAGCCAGGTCCCCGACCTGTTGGGAGCTTTCTTT.

The J gene is TRBJ2-3, the V gene TRBV19; possibly TRBD1 for D (5 bases). The germline V and J ends were trimmed by 7 bases and 4 bases, with 12 bases remaining between them. Germline loops: CDR1 LNHDA, CDR2 SQIVND (reference sequence). The CDR3 contains 13 residues. The CDR3 sequence is CASTASGSDTQYF. CDR3 in DNA: TGTGCCAGTACCGCCTCAGGGTCAGATACGCAGTATTTT.

The chain couples TRBV18 to TRBJ2-2; D is tentatively TRBD1 or TRBD2 (6 bases each). Trimming removed 2 bases at V and 3 bases at J, with 13 bases between. CDR3 length: 16 residues. The germline gives CDR1 KGHSH, CDR2 LQKENI. Written as DNA, the CDR3 is TGTGCCAGCTCACCAGTGGGGGGCGTATACACCGGGGAGCTGTTTTTT. Protein sequence: CASSPVGGVYTGELFF.

The genes are TRBV6-1 and TRBJ1-2; possible D gene TRBD1, 5 bases. This CDR3 is built from 15 residues. Trimming took off 3 bases at V and 6 bases at J, with 17 bases between the two ends. Germline CDR1 and CDR2: MNHNS and SASEGT. CDR3 nucleotide sequence: TGTGCCAGCAGTGAGGTTACCGGGGGGTCGGATGGCTACACCTTC. Protein product: CASSEVTGGSDGYTF.

The chain is built from TRBV21-1 and TRBJ1-6; the D segment call TRBD1 is taken from the table without a DNA check. TRBV21-1 is assigned pseudogene status. There are 16 residues in the CDR3. The CDR3 sequence: CASSPPLFADNSPLHF. In DNA, the CDR3 is TGTGCCAGCAGCCCCCCTTTGTTTGCAGATAATTCACCCCTCCACTTT.

This chain uses TRBV5-1 with TRBJ2-3, with D unclear. Between the trimmed V and J ends, which lost 2 bases and 4 bases, there was a span of 17 bases. The CDR3 contains 16 residues. Germline V gives CDR1 SGHRS, CDR2 YFSETQ. This CDR3 is CASSFTGPQPADTQYF. In nucleotides, the CDR3 is TGCGCCAGCAGCTTTACGGGTCCCCAACCGGCAGATACGCAGTATTTT.

This chain joins TRBV5-5 and TRBJ1-1; D gene unclear. V was cut by 2 bases and J by 6 bases, with 8 bases left in between. This CDR3 has 12 residues. CDR1 and CDR2 (germline): SGHKS, YYEKEE (reference sequence). The CDR3 region has the DNA TGTGCCAGCAGCTTCTACTCGGCTGAAGCTTTCTTT. Translated, it gives CASSFYSAEAFF.

This chain links TRBV6-5 with TRBJ1-4; D is unresolved. Per germline, CDR1 MNHEY and CDR2 SVGAGI. The CDR3 is 15 residues long. V lost 5 bases, J lost 5 bases, and 15 bases lay in between. CDR3 bases: TGTGCCAGCAGTCGGCCCCCGGCGGGGAATGAAAAACTGTTTTTT. Encoded protein: CASSRPPAGNEKLFF.

The CDR3 sequence is CASRHDNRDLYGYTF. Written as DNA, the CDR3 is TGTGCCAGCAGGCACGACAACCGAGACCTATATGGCTACACCTTC. The rearrangement joins TRBV28 to TRBJ1-2, with D unresolved. This CDR3 has 15 amino acids. V was cut by 6 bases and J by 5 bases, with 19 bases left in between. Germline CDR1 reads MDHEN; CDR2 reads SYDVKM.

The chain recombines TRBV9 with TRBJ2-1; TRBD2 agrees at 7 bases. The trim removed 0 bases at V and 9 bases at J, leaving 6 bases unmatched. The V gene's germline CDR1 is SGDLS and CDR2 YYNGEE. CDR3 length: 14 residues. In DNA, the CDR3 is TGTGCCAGCAGCGTAGTAAGCGGGATCAGTGAGCAGTTCTTC. Amino acids: CASSVVSGISEQFF. The full variable domain, in which reference TRBV9 and TRBJ2-1 provide the parts outside the CDR3, is DSGVTQTPKHLITATGQRVTLRCSPRSGDLSVYWYQQSLDQGLQFLIQYYNGEERAKGNILERFSAQQFPDLHSELNLSSLELGDSALYFCASSVVSGISEQFFGPGTRLTVL.

This clone was seen a handful of times. V and J are TRBV7-7 and TRBJ2-1; D gene uncertain. Germline values: CDR1 SSHAT, CDR2 FNYEAQ (reference sequence). The CDR3 loop spans 15 amino acids. The V gene lost 5 bases and the J gene lost 0 bases, with 11 bases spanning the gap. CDR3 sequence (DNA): TGTGCCAGCAGCAAAACACAGAGCTCCTACAATGAGCAGTTCTTC. Amino acids: CASSKTQSSYNEQFF.

The chain uses TRBV11-2 and TRBJ2-5, with 8 bases aligning to TRBD2. The J segment lost 2 bases and the V segment lost 1 base, leaving 9 bases of the junction unmatched. The CDR3 length is 17 residues. Germline CDR1 is SGHAT and CDR2 is FQNNGV. Here the CDR3 DNA reads TGTGCCAGCAGCTTAGGGGAAATTAGCGGGGTACAAGAGACCCAGTACTTC. Amino acid sequence: CASSLGEISGVQETQYF.

The V gene is TRBV3-1 (or the pseudogene TRBV3-2), the J gene TRBJ1-2; 10 positions match TRBD1. With 6 bases clipped from V and 6 bases from J, the junction kept 7 bases outside the gene matches. Germline values: CDR1 LGHDT, CDR2 YNNKEL (reference sequence). The CDR3 has 14 amino acids. The CDR3 is CASRLRGTGDGYTF. CDR3 DNA: TGTGCCAGCAGACTCCGAGGGACAGGGGATGGCTACACCTTC.

The CDR3 reads CASTPGQGAASYGYTF. The CDR3 DNA reads as TGTGCCAGCACCCCGGGACAGGGGGCGGCTAGCTATGGCTACACCTTC. V gene TRBV2 combines with J gene TRBJ1-2; 12 bases are shared with TRBD1. The CDR3 contains 16 residues. The trim removed 7 bases at V and 4 bases at J, leaving 10 bases unmatched. The germline V gene encodes CDR1 SNHLY and CDR2 FYNNEI.

The chain joins TRBV5-1 to TRBJ2-1, with D tentatively TRBD1 (6 bases). CDR1 and CDR2 (germline): SGHRS, YFSETQ. V was pared by 3 bases and J by 10 bases, with 17 bases between. The length of the CDR3 is 14 residues. As DNA, the CDR3 is TGCGCCAGCAGCTATAACAGGGCGGAGGAGGAGCAGTTCTTC. This codes for CASSYNRAEEEQFF.

This chain uses TRBV5-1 with TRBJ2-1, with a possible D match to TRBD2 (6 bases). The CDR3 totals 14 residues. Germline CDR1 SGHRS, CDR2 YFSETQ. Trimming pared 4 bases from V and 8 bases from J, leaving 16 bases between. The CDR3 reads CASSRGTVGDEQFF. The CDR3 DNA is TGCGCCAGCAGCCGGGGGACGGTGGGGGATGAGCAGTTCTTC.

The genes are TRBV29-1 and TRBJ2-1, with 11 bases lining up with TRBD2. The CDR3 covers 17 residues. With 6 bases clipped from V and 1 base from J, the junction kept 11 bases outside the gene matches. The V gene's germline CDR1 is SQVTM and CDR2 ANQGSEA. CDR3 coding DNA: TGCAGCGTACCGGGACTAGCGGACCCTTGGTCCTACAATGAGCAGTTCTTC. Translated, it gives CSVPGLADPWSYNEQFF.

V and J are TRBV5-1 and TRBJ2-1; TRBD2 agrees at 11 bases. The germline gives CDR1 SGHRS, CDR2 YFSETQ. The length of the CDR3 is 16 residues. V dropped 1 base and J dropped 4; count of bases not matched to a gene: 4. The CDR3 coding sequence is TGCGCCAGCAGCTTGTCTAGCGGGAGGCCTTACAATGAGCAGTTCTTC. It translates to CASSLSSGRPYNEQFF.

This sequence joins TRBV18 and TRBJ1-2, with 7 bases aligning to TRBD1. This CDR3 is 14 amino acids long. In germline, CDR1 is KGHSH, CDR2 LQKENI. The V segment lost 5 bases and the J segment 6 bases; nucleotides outside the gene matches: 9. CDR3 nucleotides: TGTGCCAGCTCAAAAATAGACAGGGCCGATGGCTACACCTTC. This translates into CASSKIDRADGYTF.

The chain couples TRBV28 to TRBJ2-5; 14 bases fit TRBD2. J was trimmed by 3 bases and V by 3 bases; bases with no gene match: 3. CDR3 size: 16 residues. Germline CDR1 is MDHEN and CDR2 is SYDVKM. The CDR3 region is CASSLWGLAGEETQYF. The CDR3 DNA follows: TGTGCCAGCAGTTTGTGGGGACTAGCGGGAGAAGAGACCCAGTACTTC.

This chain links TRBV6-5 with TRBJ1-1; D is undetermined. This CDR3 is built from 13 residues. Trimming took off 6 bases at V and 4 bases at J, with 12 bases between the two ends. Germline V gives CDR1 MNHEY, CDR2 SVGAGI. CDR3 DNA sequence: TGTGCCAGCAGAAACTACGACGTCACTGAAGCTTTCTTT. It codes for CASRNYDVTEAFF.

The chain employs TRBV6-2 or TRBV6-3 and TRBJ2-3; 8 bases fit TRBD2. Germline V gives CDR1 MNHEY, CDR2 SVGEGT. This CDR3 is 17 amino acids long. V was pared by 2 bases and J by 4 bases, with 11 bases of the junction left unmatched. In DNA, the CDR3 is TGTGCCAGCAGTTACGGGACGGGAGGGCCGGTGGCAGATACGCAGTATTTT. This encodes CASSYGTGGPVADTQYF.

The chain couples TRBV18 to TRBJ1-3, with unresolved D. The CDR3 covers 16 residues. Trimming pared 2 bases from V and 0 bases from J, leaving 11 bases between. CDR1 and CDR2 (germline): KGHSH, LQKENI. DNA of the CDR3: TGTGCCAGCTCACCAGGGGTCACCTACTCTGGAAACACCATATATTTT. Protein sequence: CASSPGVTYSGNTIYF.

The chain combines TRBV3-1 (or the pseudogene TRBV3-2) with TRBJ2-7; tentative D call: TRBD1 (6 bases). Germline V lookup: CDR1 LGHDT, CDR2 YNNKEL (reference sequence). Trimming took off 3 bases at V and 0 bases at J, with 12 bases between the two ends. The CDR3 covers 15 residues. CDR3 bases: TGTGCCAGCAGCCACAACAGGGCCCACTCCTACGAGCAGTACTTC. Amino acids: CASSHNRAHSYEQYF.